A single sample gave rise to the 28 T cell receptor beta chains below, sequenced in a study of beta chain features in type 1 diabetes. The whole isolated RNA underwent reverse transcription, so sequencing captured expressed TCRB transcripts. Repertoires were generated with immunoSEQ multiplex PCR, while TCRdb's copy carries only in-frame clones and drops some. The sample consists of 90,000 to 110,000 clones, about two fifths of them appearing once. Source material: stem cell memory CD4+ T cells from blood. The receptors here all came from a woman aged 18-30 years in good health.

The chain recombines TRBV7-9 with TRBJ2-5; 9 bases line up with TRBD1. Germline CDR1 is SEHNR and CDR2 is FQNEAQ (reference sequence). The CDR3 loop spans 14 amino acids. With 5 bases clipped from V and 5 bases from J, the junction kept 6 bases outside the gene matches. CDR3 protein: CASSPNRGRETQYF. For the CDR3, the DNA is TGTGCCAGCAGCCCCAACAGGGGGCGGGAGACCCAGTACTTC.

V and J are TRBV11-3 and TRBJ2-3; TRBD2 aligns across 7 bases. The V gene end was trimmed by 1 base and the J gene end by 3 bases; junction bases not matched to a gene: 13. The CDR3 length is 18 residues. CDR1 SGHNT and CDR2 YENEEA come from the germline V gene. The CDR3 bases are TGTGCCAGCAGCTTAGGGAGCCACCTGGCTAGCGGTACAGATACGCAGTATTTT. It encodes CASSLGSHLASGTDTQYF.

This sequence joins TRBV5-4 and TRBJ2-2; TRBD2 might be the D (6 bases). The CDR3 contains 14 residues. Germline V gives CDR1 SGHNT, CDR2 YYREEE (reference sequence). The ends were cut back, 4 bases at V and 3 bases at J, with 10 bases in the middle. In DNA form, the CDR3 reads TGTGCCAGCAGCCGGGACTTGTACACCGGGGAGCTGTTTTTT. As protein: CASSRDLYTGELFF.

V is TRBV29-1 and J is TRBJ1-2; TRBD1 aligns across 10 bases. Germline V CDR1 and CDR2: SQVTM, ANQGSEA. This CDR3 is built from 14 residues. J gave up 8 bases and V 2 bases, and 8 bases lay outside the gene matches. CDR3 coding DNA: TGCAGCGTTGAACAACTGGGACAGGGGCCCGGCTACACCTTC. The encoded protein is CSVEQLGQGPGYTF. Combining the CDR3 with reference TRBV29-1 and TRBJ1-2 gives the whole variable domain SAVISQKPSRDICQRGTSLTIQCQVDSQVTMMFWYRQQPGQSLTLIATANQGSEATYESGFVIDKFPISRPNLTFSTLTVSNMSPEDSSIYLCSVEQLGQGPGYTFGSGTRLTVV.

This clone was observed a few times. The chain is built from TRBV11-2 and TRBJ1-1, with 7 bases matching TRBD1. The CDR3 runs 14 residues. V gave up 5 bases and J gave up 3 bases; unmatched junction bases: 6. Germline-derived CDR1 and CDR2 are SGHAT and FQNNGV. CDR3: CASSKTGVDTEAFF. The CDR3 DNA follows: TGTGCCAGCAGCAAAACAGGGGTAGACACTGAAGCTTTCTTT.

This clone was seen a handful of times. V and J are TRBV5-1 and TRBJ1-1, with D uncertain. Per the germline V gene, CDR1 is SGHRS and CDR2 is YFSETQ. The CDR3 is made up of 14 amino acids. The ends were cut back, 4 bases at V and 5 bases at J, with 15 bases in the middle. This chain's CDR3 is CASSPFSRWTEAFF. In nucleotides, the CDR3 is TGCGCCAGCAGCCCGTTTTCTCGGTGGACTGAAGCTTTCTTT.

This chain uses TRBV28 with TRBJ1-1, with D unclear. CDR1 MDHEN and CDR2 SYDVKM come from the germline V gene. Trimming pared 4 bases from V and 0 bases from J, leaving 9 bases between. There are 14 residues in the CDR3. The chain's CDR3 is CASSSRGLNTEAFF. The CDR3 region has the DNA TGTGCCAGCAGTTCAAGAGGGTTGAACACTGAAGCTTTCTTT.

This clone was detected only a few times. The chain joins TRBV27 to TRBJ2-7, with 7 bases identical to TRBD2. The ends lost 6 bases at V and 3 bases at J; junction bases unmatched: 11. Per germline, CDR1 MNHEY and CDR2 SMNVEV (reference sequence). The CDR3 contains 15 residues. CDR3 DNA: TGTGCCAGCAGGGAGGGACTACATCCCGGCTACGAGCAGTACTTC. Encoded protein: CASREGLHPGYEQYF.

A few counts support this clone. The CDR3 sequence: CASSLFTGVETQYF. CDR3 DNA sequence: TGTGCCAGCAGCTTGTTTACAGGGGTAGAGACCCAGTACTTC. The genes are TRBV7-2 and TRBJ2-5, with TRBD1 matching over 7 bases. The junction had 5 bases not matched to a gene; V was cut back by 3 bases and J by 4 bases. The length of the CDR3 is 14 residues. Germline assignment: CDR1 SGHTA and CDR2 FQGNSA.

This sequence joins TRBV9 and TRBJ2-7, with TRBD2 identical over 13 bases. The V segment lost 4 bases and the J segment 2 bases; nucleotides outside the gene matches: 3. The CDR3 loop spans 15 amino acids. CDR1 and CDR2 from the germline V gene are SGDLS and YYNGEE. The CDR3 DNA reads TGTGCCAGCAGCCCACTAGCGGGAGGGCCCTACGAGCAGTACTTC. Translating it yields CASSPLAGGPYEQYF. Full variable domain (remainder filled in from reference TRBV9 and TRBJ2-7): DSGVTQTPKHLITATGQRVTLRCSPRSGDLSVYWYQQSLDQGLQFLIQYYNGEERAKGNILERFSAQQFPDLHSELNLSSLELGDSALYFCASSPLAGGPYEQYFGPGTRLTVT.

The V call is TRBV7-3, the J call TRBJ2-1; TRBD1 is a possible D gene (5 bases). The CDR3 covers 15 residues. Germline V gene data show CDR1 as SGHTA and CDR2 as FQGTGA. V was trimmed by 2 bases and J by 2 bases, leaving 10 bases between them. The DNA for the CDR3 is TGTGCCAGCAGCTTAGACAGTCCAGCCTACAATGAGCAGTTCTTC. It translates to CASSLDSPAYNEQFF.

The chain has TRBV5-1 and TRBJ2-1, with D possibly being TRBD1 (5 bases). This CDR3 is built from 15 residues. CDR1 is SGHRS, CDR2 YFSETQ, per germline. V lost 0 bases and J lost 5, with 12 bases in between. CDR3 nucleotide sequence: TGCGCCAGCAGCTTGGCCGTCAAAGGGGACAATGAGCAGTTCTTC. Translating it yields CASSLAVKGDNEQFF.

Here the CDR3 DNA reads TGTGCCAGTAGTATCGGGGTTAGCACAGATACGCAGTATTTT. Its translation is CASSIGVSTDTQYF. The chain employs TRBV19 and TRBJ2-3; perhaps TRBD2 as D (5 bases). Germline V gene data show CDR1 as LNHDA and CDR2 as SQIVND (reference sequence). This CDR3 is built from 14 residues. The ends were cut back, 3 bases at V and 0 bases at J, with 7 bases in the middle.

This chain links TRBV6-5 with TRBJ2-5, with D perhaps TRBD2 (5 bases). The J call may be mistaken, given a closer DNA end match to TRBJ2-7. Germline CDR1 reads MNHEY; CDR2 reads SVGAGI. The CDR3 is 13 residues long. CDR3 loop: CASKGGGTYEQYF. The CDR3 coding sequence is TGTGCCAGCAAGGGCGGAGGAACCTACGAGCAGTACTTC.

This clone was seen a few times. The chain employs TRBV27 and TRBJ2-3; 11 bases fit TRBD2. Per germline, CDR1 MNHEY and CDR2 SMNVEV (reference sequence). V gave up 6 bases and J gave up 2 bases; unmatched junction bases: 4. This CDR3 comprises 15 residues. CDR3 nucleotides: TGTGCCAGCAGAAGGACTAGCGGGTTCACAGATACGCAGTATTTT. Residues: CASRRTSGFTDTQYF.

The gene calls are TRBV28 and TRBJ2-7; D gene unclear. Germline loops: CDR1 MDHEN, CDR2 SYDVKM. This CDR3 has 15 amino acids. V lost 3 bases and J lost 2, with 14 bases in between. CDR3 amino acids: CASSFDWARPYEQYF. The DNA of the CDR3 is TGTGCCAGCAGTTTCGATTGGGCGCGCCCCTACGAGCAGTACTTC.

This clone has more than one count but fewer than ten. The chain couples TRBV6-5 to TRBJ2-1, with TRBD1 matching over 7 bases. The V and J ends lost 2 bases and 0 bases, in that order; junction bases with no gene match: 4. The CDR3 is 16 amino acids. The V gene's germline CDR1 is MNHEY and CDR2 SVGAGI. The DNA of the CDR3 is TGTGCCAGCAGTTACGCTGCAGGGGGCTCCTACAATGAGCAGTTCTTC. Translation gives CASSYAAGGSYNEQFF.

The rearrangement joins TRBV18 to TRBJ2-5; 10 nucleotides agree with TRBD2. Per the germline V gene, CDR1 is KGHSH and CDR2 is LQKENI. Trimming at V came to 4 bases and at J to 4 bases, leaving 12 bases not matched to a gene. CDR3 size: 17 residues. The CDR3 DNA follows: TGTGCCAGCTCACTCCCCCAGAGGCTAGCGGGAGTAGAGACCCAGTACTTC. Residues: CASSLPQRLAGVETQYF.

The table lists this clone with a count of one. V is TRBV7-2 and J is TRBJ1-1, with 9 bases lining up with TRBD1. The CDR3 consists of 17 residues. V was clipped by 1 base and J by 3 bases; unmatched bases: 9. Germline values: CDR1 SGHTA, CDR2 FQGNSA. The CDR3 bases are TGTGCCAGCAGCTTAGGCGGACAGGGGATCGTGTACACTGAAGCTTTCTTT. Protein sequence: CASSLGGQGIVYTEAFF.

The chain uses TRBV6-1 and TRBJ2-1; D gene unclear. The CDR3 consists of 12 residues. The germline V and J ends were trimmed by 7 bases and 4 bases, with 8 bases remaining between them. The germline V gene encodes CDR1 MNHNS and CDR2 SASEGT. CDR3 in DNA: TGTGCCAGCATGGCCGATTACAATGAGCAGTTCTTC. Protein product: CASMADYNEQFF.

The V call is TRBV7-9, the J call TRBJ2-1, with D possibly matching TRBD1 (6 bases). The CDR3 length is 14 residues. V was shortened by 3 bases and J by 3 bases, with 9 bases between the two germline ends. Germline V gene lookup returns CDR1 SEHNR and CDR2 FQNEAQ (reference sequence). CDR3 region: CASSFSQGYNEQFF. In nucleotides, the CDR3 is TGTGCCAGCAGCTTTTCACAGGGCTACAATGAGCAGTTCTTC.

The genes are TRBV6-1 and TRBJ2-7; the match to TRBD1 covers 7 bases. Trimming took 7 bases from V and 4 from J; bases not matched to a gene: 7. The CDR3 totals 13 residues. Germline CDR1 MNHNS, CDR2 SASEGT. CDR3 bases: TGTGCCAGCATCAGGGGGTTGGGTTACGAGCAGTACTTC. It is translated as CASIRGLGYEQYF.

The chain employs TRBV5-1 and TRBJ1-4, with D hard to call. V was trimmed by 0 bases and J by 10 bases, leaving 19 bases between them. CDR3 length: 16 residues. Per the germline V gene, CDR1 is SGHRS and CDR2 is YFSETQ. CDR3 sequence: CASSLVQGNGVGKLFF. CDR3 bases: TGCGCCAGCAGCTTGGTCCAAGGAAACGGGGTAGGAAAACTGTTTTTT.

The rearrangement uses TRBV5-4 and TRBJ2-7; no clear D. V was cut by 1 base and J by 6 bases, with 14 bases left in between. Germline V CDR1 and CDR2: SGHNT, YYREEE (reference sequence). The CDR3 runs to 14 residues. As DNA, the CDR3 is TGTGCCAGCAGCTTGATCGGGTTTGGCTCCGAGCAGTACTTC. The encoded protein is CASSLIGFGSEQYF.

This CDR3 is CASRGLTYEQYF. The CDR3, as DNA: TGTGCCAGCAGGGGACTCACCTACGAGCAGTACTTC. The chain is built from TRBV2 and TRBJ2-7; weak D call: TRBD2 (6 bases). The V and J ends lost 6 bases and 2 bases respectively, with 8 bases between them. The germline CDR1 and CDR2 sequences are SNHLY and FYNNEI. There are 12 residues in the CDR3.

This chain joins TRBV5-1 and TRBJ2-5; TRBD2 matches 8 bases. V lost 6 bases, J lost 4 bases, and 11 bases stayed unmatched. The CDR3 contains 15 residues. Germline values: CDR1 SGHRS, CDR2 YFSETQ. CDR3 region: CASKVRAGVGETQYF. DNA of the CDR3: TGCGCCAGCAAGGTCAGAGCGGGAGTTGGAGAGACCCAGTACTTC.

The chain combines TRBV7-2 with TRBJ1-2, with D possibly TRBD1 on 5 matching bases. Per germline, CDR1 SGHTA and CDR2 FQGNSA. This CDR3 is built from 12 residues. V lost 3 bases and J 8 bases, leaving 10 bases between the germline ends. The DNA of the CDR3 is TGTGCCAGCAGCTTGGGGGGGGAAGGCTACACCTTC. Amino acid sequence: CASSLGGEGYTF.

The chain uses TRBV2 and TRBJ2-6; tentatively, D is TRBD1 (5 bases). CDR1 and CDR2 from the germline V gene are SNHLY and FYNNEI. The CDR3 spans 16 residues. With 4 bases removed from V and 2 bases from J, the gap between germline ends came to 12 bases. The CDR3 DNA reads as TGTGCCAGCAGTGCCCCAGGGAAGGCTGGGGCCAACGTCCTGACTTTC. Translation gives CASSAPGKAGANVLTF. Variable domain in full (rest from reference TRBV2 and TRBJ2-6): EPEVTQTPSHQVTQMGQEVILRCVPISNHLYFYWYRQILGQKVEFLVSFYNNEISEKSEIFDDQFSVERPDGSNFTLKIRSTKLEDSAMYFCASSAPGKAGANVLTFGAGSRLTVL.